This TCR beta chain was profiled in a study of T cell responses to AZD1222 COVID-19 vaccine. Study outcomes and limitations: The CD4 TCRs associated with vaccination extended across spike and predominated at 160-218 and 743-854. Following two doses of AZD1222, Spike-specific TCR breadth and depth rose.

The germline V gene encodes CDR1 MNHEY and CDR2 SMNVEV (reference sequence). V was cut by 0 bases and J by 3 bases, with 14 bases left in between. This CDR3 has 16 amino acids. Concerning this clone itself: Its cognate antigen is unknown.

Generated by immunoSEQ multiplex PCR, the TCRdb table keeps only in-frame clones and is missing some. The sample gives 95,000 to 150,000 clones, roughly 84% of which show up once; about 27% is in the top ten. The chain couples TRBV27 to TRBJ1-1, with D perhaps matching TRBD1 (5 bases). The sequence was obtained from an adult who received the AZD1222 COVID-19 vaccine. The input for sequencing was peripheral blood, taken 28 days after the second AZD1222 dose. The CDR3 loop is CASSLSGVVGYTEAFF. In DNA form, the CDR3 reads TGTGCCAGCAGTTTATCGGGGGTGGTCGGATACACTGAAGCTTTCTTT.